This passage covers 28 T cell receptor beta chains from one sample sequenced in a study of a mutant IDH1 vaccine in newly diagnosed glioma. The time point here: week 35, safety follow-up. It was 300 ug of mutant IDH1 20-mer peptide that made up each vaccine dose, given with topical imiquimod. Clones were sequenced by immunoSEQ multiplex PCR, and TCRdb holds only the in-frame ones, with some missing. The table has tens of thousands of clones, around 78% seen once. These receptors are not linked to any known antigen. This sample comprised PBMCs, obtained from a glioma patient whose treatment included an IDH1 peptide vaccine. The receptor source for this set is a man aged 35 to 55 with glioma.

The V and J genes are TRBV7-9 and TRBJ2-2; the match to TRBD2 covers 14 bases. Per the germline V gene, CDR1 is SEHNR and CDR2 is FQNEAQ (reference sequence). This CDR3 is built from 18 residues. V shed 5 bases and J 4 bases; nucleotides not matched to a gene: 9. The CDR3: CASSIGLAGGGITGELFF. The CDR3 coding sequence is TGTGCCAGCAGCATTGGACTAGCGGGAGGTGGGATCACCGGGGAGCTGTTTTTT.

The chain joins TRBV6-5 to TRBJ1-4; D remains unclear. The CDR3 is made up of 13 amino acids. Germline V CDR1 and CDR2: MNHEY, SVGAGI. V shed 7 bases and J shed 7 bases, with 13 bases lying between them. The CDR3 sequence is CASTFTGREKLFF. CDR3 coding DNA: TGTGCCAGCACCTTCACGGGCCGTGAAAAACTGTTTTTT.

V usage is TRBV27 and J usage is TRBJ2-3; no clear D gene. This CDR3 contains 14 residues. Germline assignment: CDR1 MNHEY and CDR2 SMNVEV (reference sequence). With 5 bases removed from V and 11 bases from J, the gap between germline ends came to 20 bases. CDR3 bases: TGTGCCAGCAGTCCCCACCGCAAGGTCGAGCGGCAGTATTTT. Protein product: CASSPHRKVERQYF.

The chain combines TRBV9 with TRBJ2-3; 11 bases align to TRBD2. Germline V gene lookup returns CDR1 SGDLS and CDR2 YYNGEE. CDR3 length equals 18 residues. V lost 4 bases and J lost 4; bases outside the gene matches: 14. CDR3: CASSYQYSGRARADTQYF. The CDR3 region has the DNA TGTGCCAGCAGCTATCAGTATAGCGGGAGGGCCAGGGCAGATACGCAGTATTTT.

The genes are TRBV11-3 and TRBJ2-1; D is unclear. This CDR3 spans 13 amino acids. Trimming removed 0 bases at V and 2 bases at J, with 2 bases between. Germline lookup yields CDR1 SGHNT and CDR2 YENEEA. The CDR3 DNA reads TGTGCCAGCAGCTTAGAACCCTACAATGAGCAGTTCTTC. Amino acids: CASSLEPYNEQFF.

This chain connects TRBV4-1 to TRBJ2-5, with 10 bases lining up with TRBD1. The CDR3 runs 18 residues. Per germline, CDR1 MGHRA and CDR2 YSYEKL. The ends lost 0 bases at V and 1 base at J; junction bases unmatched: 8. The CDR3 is CASSQDRRRTGGQETQYF. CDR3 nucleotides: TGCGCCAGCAGCCAAGACCGCCGTCGGACAGGGGGCCAAGAGACCCAGTACTTC.

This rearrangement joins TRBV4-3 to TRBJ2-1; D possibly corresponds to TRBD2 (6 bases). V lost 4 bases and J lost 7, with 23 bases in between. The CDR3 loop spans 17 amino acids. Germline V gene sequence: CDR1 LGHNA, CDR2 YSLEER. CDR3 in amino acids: CASSLSSLGRWGNEQFF. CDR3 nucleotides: TGCGCCAGCAGCCTCTCTAGCCTCGGGAGATGGGGAAATGAGCAGTTCTTC.

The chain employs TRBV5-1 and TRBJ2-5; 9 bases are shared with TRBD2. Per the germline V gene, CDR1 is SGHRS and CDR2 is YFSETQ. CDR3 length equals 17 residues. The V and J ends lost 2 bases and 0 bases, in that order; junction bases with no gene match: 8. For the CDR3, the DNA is TGCGCCAGCAGCTTAAGCCGACTAGCGGATTACCAAGAGACCCAGTACTTC. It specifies CASSLSRLADYQETQYF.

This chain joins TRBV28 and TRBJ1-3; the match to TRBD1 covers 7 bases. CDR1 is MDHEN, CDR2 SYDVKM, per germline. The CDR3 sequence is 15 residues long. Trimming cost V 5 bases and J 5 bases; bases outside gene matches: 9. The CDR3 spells CASSLHGTARNTIYF. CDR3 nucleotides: TGTGCCAGCAGTCTCCATGGGACAGCTAGAAACACCATATATTTT.

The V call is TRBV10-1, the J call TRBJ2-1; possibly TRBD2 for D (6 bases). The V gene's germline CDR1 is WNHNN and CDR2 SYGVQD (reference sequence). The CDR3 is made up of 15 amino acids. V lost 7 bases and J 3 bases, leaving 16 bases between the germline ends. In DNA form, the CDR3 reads TGCGCCAGCACCCCTTCTAGCGAGCTCTACAATGAGCAGTTCTTC. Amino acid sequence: CASTPSSELYNEQFF.

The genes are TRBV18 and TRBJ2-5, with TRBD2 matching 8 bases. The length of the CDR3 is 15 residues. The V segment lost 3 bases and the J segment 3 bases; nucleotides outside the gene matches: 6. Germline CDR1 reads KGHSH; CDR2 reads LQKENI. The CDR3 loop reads CASSPLLAVKETQYF. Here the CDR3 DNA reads TGTGCCAGCTCACCTCTACTAGCGGTTAAAGAGACCCAGTACTTC.

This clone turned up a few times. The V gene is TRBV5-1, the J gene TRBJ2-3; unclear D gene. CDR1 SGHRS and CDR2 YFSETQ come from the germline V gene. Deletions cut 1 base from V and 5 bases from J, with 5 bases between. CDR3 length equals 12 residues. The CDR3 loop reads CASSLPGDTQYF. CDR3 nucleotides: TGCGCCAGCAGCTTGCCAGGAGATACGCAGTATTTT.

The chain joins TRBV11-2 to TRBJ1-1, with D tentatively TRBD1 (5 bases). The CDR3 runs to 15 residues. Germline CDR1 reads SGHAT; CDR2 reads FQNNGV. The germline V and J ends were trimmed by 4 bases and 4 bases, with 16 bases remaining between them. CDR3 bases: TGTGCCAGCAGCTATCCCCAAGGCAGGGCCACTGAAGCTTTCTTT. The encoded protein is CASSYPQGRATEAFF.

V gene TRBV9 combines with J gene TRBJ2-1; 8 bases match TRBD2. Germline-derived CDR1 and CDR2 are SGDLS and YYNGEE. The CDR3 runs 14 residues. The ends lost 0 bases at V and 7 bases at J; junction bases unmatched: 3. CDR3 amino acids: CASSVELAENEQFF. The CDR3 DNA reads TGTGCCAGCAGCGTAGAACTAGCGGAGAATGAGCAGTTCTTC.

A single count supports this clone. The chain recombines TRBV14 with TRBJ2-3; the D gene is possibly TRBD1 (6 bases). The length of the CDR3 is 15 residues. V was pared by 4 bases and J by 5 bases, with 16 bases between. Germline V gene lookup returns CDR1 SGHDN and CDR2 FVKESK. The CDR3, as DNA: TGTGCCAGCAGCCCTAAAACAGGGTTGATAGATACGCAGTATTTT. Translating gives CASSPKTGLIDTQYF.

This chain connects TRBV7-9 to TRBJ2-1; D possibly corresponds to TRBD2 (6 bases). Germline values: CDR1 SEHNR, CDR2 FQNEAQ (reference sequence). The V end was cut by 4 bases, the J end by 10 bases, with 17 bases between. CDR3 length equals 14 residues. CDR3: CASSSTGTLNEQFF. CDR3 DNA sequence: TGTGCCAGCAGCTCTACCGGGACTCTCAACGAGCAGTTCTTC.

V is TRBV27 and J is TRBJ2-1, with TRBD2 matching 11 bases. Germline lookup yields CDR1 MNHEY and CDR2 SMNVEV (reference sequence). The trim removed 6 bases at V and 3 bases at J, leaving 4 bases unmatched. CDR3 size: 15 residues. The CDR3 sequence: CASRPGTSGYNEQFF. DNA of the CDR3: TGTGCCAGCAGACCCGGGACTAGCGGCTACAATGAGCAGTTCTTC.

The CDR3 DNA reads as TGTGCCAGCAGCTTGACTAGCGGGAGTCGGAATGAGCAGTTCTTC. This codes for CASSLTSGSRNEQFF. The gene calls are TRBV5-4 and TRBJ2-1; 11 bases match TRBD2. With V trimmed by 1 base and J by 7 bases, 4 bases remained unmatched. Looked up from germline, CDR1 is SGHNT and CDR2 is YYREEE (reference sequence). This CDR3 has 15 residues.

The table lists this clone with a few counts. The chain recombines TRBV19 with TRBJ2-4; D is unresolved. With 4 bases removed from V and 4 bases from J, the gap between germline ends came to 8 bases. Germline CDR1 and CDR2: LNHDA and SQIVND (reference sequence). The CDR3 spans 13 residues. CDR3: CASSTGRKNIQYF. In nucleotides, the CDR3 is TGTGCCAGTAGTACTGGACGGAAAAACATTCAGTACTTC.

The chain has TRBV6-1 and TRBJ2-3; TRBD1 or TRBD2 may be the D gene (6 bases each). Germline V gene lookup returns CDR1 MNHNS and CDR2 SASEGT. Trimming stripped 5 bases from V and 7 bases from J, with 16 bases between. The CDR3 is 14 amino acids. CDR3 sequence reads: CASSQGTEVYTQYF. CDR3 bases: TGTGCCAGCAGTCAGGGGACTGAGGTATATACGCAGTATTTT.

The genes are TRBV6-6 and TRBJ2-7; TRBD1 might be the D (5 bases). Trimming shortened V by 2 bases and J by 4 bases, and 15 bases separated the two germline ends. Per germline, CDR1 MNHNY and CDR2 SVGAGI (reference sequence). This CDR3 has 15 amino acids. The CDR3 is CASSYRQGNLYEQYF. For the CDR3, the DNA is TGTGCCAGCAGTTACCGGCAGGGTAACTTGTACGAGCAGTACTTC.

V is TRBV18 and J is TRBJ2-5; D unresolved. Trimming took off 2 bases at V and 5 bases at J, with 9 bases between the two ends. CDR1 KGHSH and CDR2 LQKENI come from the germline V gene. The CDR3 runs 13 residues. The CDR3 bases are TGTGCCAGCTCACCAGGGATGATGGAGACCCAGTACTTC. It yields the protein CASSPGMMETQYF. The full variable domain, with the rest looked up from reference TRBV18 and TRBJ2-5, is NAGVMQNPRHLVRRRGQEARLRCSPMKGHSHVYWYRQLPEEGLKFMVYLQKENIIDESGMPKERFSAEFPKEGPSILRIQQVVRGDSAAYFCASSPGMMETQYFGPGTRLLVL.

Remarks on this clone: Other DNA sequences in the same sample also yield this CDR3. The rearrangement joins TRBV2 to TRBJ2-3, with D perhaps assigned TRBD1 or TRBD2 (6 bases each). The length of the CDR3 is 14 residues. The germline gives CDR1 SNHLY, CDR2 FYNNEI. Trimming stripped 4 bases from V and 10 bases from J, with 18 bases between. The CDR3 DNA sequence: TGTGCCAGCAGTGCGCTAGGGGGGCGTTTTTCGCAGTATTTT. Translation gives CASSALGGRFSQYF.

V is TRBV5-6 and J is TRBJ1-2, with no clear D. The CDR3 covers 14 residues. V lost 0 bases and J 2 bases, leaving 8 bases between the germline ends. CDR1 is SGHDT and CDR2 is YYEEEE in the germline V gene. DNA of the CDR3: TGTGCCAGCAGCTTGGAGGGAAGAAACTATGGCTACACCTTC. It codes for CASSLEGRNYGYTF.

The chain's CDR3 is CSVEYGTLSYNEQFF. The CDR3 coding sequence is TGCAGCGTTGAATACGGGACCCTCTCCTACAATGAGCAGTTCTTC. The chain combines TRBV29-1 with TRBJ2-1; D is possibly TRBD1 or TRBD2 (5 bases each). Germline CDR1 SQVTM, CDR2 ANQGSEA. Trimming removed 2 bases from V and 0 bases from J, with 11 bases in between. This CDR3 has 15 amino acids.

The CDR3 reads CASSSQQGQPQHF. DNA for the CDR3: TGTGCCAGTAGTTCCCAACAGGGGCAGCCCCAGCATTTT. The V and J genes are TRBV19 and TRBJ1-5; 7 bases fit TRBD1. The ends lost 5 bases at V and 7 bases at J; junction bases unmatched: 5. CDR1 is LNHDA, CDR2 SQIVND, per germline (reference sequence). This CDR3 has 13 amino acids.

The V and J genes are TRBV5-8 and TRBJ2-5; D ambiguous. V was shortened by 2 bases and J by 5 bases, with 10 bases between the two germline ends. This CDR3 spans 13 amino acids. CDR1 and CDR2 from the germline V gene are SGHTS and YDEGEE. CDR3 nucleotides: TGTGCCAGCAGCTTTCATCGTATCGAGACCCAGTACTTC. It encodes CASSFHRIETQYF.

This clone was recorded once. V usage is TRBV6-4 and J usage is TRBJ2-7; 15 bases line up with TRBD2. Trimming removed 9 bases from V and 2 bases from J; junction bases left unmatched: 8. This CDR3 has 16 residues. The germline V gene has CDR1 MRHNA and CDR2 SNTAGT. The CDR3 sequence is CARPRTSGRAAYEQYF. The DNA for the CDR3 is TGTGCCAGGCCCAGGACTAGCGGGAGGGCCGCCTACGAGCAGTACTTC.